This TCR beta chain was identified during a study of blood T cells in healthy people across ages. Study results and limitations: Among T cells, TCR beta diversity per million cells dropped roughly linearly as age rose. The authors considered diversity estimates from one million T cells to be underestimates.

Germline loops: CDR1 SGHRS, CDR2 YFSETQ. V was clipped by 6 bases and J by 1 base, with 16 bases between them. The CDR3 extends over 15 amino acids. A few counts support this clonotype. Antigen specificity is unknown. Primers used in a second PCR of about 6 to 11 cycles were a sample-barcoded 5' primer and a J-beta primer mix. TCRdb re-called the 5' RACE reads through MiXCR, storing one row per CDR3 protein. The sample includes hundreds of thousands of distinct CDR3 sequences, under 65% seen only once; the top ten take roughly 14%. Sequenced sample: blood. The V gene is TRBV5-1, the J gene TRBJ1-1, with D tentatively TRBD1 (5 bases). The receptor's source is a woman at least 80 years old in good health. DNA for the CDR3: TGCGCCAGCACCGCGCTGGGGGGGGAGAACACTGAAGCTTTCTTT. This translates into CASTALGGENTEAFF.